This passage covers 13 T cell receptor beta chains from one sample sequenced in a study of T cells in Graves' hyperthyroidism and ophthalmopathy. Amplified TCR beta CDR3 regions derived from RNA transcripts. Initially, a first-round RT-PCR of the TCR CDR3 employed the HTBI primer set. TCRdb re-derived calls from the multiplex PCR reads in MiXCR, one entry per CDR3 protein. The sample lists 700,000 to 950,000 distinct CDR3 sequences, roughly 32% occurring once. Input material: blood. These receptors were taken from a woman aged 40 to 50 with Graves' hyperthyroidism.

Turning to this clonotype: The conserved closing phenylalanine or tryptophan is absent in this CDR3, likely reflecting a read error. The chain uses TRBV11-2 and TRBJ1-1; tentative D call: TRBD1 (6 bases). The germline gives CDR1 SGHAT, CDR2 FQNNGV. The length of the CDR3 is 14 residues. V lost 3 bases and J lost 2, with 10 bases in between. CDR3: CASSFSGQNTEAFS. The DNA of the CDR3 is TGTGCCAGCAGCTTCTCGGGACAAAACACTGAAGCTTTCTCT.

Note on this clonotype: A read error may be the cause here, since a much bigger clone is one base away. The rearrangement joins TRBV7-9 to TRBJ1-4; D possibly corresponds to TRBD1 (6 bases). Germline V gene sequence: CDR1 SEHNR, CDR2 FQNEAQ (reference sequence). The CDR3 is made up of 15 amino acids. CDR3 residues: CASSLQGATNEELFF. The CDR3 region has the DNA TGTGCCAGCAGTTTACAGGGAGCAACTAATGAAGAACTGTTTTTT.

V is TRBV29-1 and J is TRBJ2-5; D may be TRBD2 (5 bases). V lost 1 base and J 11 bases, leaving 14 bases between the germline ends. Per germline, CDR1 SQVTM and CDR2 ANQGSEA. The CDR3 covers 12 residues. DNA of the CDR3: TGCAGCGTTGAAGGGGCCGGGGATACGCAGTACTTC. Protein product: CSVEGAGDTQYF.

A few counts support this clonotype. The chain is built from TRBV14 and TRBJ1-2; D is perhaps TRBD1 (5 bases). The length of the CDR3 is 15 residues. V was shortened by 3 bases and J by 0 bases, with 11 bases between the two germline ends. Germline CDR1 and CDR2: SGHDN and FVKESK. CDR3: CASSQGGATNYGYTF. The CDR3 nucleotides read TGTGCCAGCAGCCAGGGCGGGGCGACTAACTATGGCTACACCTTC.

The chain joins TRBV11-2 to TRBJ2-7; D unresolved. The CDR3 consists of 14 residues. V was trimmed by 2 bases and J by 0 bases, leaving 8 bases between them. The germline V gene encodes CDR1 SGHAT and CDR2 FQNNGV. The CDR3 DNA sequence: TGTGCCAGCAGCTTAAGTCGCTTCTCCTACGAGCAGTACTTC. Protein sequence: CASSLSRFSYEQYF. Combining the CDR3 with reference TRBV11-2 and TRBJ2-7 gives the whole variable domain EAGVAQSPRYKIIEKRQSVAFWCNPISGHATLYWYQQILGQGPKLLIQFQNNGVVDDSQLPKDRFSAERLKGVDSTLKIQPAKLEDSAVYLCASSLSRFSYEQYFGPGTRLTVT.

The chain uses TRBV4-3 and TRBJ1-1; tentative D call: TRBD1 (6 bases). Germline V CDR1 and CDR2: LGHNA, YSLEER. The CDR3 has 17 amino acids. V lost 0 bases and J 0 bases, leaving 14 bases between the germline ends. DNA of the CDR3: TGCGCCAGCAGCCAAGATCATATAGGGGGGATGAACACTGAAGCTTTCTTT. Protein sequence: CASSQDHIGGMNTEAFF.

With regard to this clonotype: A much more abundant neighbour one base away suggests this may be a read error. This chain uses TRBV7-3 with TRBJ2-2; the match to TRBD2 covers 8 bases. Trimming cost V 5 bases and J 9 bases; bases outside gene matches: 11. This CDR3 contains 15 residues. Germline loops: CDR1 SGHTA, CDR2 FQGTGA. Here the CDR3 reads CASSRGPTSGRELFF. The CDR3, as DNA: TGTGCCAGCAGCCGGGGACCTACTAGCGGCAGGGAGCTGTTTTTT.

V gene TRBV6-1 combines with J gene TRBJ1-1; D may be TRBD1 (6 bases). The CDR3 contains 14 residues. Germline V gene data show CDR1 as MNHNS and CDR2 as SASEGT. Trimming removed 7 bases at V and 0 bases at J, with 12 bases between. CDR3 sequence reads: CASIPGALNTEAFF. As DNA, the CDR3 is TGTGCCAGCATCCCAGGGGCCTTGAACACTGAAGCTTTCTTT.

This clonotype was seen a handful of times. This rearrangement joins TRBV29-1 to TRBJ1-2; D is possibly TRBD1 (6 bases). V dropped 5 bases and J dropped 5 bases, with 18 bases sitting between them. The CDR3 covers 14 residues. Germline V gene sequence: CDR1 SQVTM, CDR2 ANQGSEA. The CDR3 reads CSVKSRGRGYGYTF. The CDR3 DNA is TGCAGCGTTAAGTCACGGGGGCGCGGGTATGGCTACACCTTC. Combining the CDR3 with reference TRBV29-1 and TRBJ1-2 gives the whole variable domain SAVISQKPSRDICQRGTSLTIQCQVDSQVTMMFWYRQQPGQSLTLIATANQGSEATYESGFVIDKFPISRPNLTFSTLTVSNMSPEDSSIYLCSVKSRGRGYGYTFGSGTRLTVV.

This clonotype was counted a few times. The chain has TRBV7-3 and TRBJ1-3; D remains unclear. The germline gives CDR1 SGHTA, CDR2 FQGTGA. The CDR3 covers 14 residues. The ends were cut back, 3 bases at V and 2 bases at J, with 8 bases in the middle. CDR3 sequence (DNA): TGTGCCAGCAGCTTCGGGGTCCCTGGAAACACCATATATTTT. It encodes CASSFGVPGNTIYF. Supplemented by reference TRBV7-3 and TRBJ1-3, the full variable domain reads GAGVSQTPSNKVTEKGKYVELRCDPISGHTALYWYRQSLGQGPEFLIYFQGTGAADDSGLPNDRFFAVRPEGSVSTLKIQRTERGDSAVYLCASSFGVPGNTIYFGEGSWLTVV.

V and J are TRBV10-3 and TRBJ2-2; D is unresolved. Germline CDR1 is ENHRY and CDR2 is SYGVKD. The CDR3 spans 13 residues. V dropped 10 bases and J dropped 6 bases, with 15 bases sitting between them. The CDR3 protein is CASRNLQSGELFF. CDR3 in DNA: TGTGCCAGCCGTAATCTACAGTCCGGGGAGCTGTTTTTT.

The chain uses TRBV7-2 and TRBJ2-5, with D unresolved. The CDR3 covers 14 residues. Trimming shortened V by 2 bases and J by 5 bases, and 12 bases separated the two germline ends. Germline CDR1 SGHTA, CDR2 FQGNSA. The CDR3 DNA follows: TGTGCCAGCAGCTTAAACCTCCGCTCGGAGACCCAGTACTTC. It yields the protein CASSLNLRSETQYF.

The rearrangement links TRBV4-3 to TRBJ1-3; the D is unclear. Germline V gene data show CDR1 as LGHNA and CDR2 as YSLEER. The CDR3 consists of 18 residues. V lost 0 bases to trimming and J lost 0 bases, with 15 bases between them. DNA for the CDR3: TGCGCCAGCAGCCAAGAAAGCACTTTGCGAAGCTCTGGAAACACCATATATTTT. This sequence encodes CASSQESTLRSSGNTIYF.